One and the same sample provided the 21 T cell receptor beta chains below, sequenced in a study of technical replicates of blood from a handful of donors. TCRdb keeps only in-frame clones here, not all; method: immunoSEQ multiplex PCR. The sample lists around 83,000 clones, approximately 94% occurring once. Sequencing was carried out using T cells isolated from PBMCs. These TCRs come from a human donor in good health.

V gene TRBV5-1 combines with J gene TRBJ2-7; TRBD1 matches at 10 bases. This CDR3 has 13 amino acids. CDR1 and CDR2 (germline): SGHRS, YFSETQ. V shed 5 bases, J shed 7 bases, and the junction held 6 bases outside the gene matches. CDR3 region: CASSQTGGGEQYF. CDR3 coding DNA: TGCGCCAGCAGTCAGACAGGGGGCGGGGAGCAGTACTTC.

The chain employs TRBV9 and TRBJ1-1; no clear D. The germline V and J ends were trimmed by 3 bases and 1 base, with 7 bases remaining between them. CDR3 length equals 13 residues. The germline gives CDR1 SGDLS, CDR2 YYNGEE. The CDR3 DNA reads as TGTGCCAGCAGCGGCAACAGGAACACTGAAGCTTTCTTT. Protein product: CASSGNRNTEAFF.

CDR3 amino acids: CATKSGRSTDTQYF. The CDR3 nucleotides are TGTGCCACCAAGAGCGGGCGTAGCACAGATACGCAGTATTTT. The rearrangement joins TRBV15 to TRBJ2-3, with a weak D call TRBD2 (6 bases). The germline V and J ends were trimmed by 7 bases and 0 bases, with 11 bases remaining between them. This CDR3 contains 14 residues. Germline V lookup: CDR1 LNHNV, CDR2 YYDKDF (reference sequence). The complete variable domain, with remaining parts taken from reference TRBV15 and TRBJ2-3, reads DAMVIQNPRYQVTQFGKPVTLSCSQTLNHNVMYWYQQKSSQAPKLLFHYYDKDFNNEADTPDNFQSRRPNTSFCFLDIRSPGLGDTAMYLCATKSGRSTDTQYFGPGTRLTVL.

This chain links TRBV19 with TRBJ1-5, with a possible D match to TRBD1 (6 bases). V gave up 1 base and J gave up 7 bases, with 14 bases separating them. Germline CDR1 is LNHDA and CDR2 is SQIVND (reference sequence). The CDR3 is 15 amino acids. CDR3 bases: TGTGCCAGTAGTATAGCAGAACAGGGTGTACAGCCCCAGCATTTT. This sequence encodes CASSIAEQGVQPQHF.

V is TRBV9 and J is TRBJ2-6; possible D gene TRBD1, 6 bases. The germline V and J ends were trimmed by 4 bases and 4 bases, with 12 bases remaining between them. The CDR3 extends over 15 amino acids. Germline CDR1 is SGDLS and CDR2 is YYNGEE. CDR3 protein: CASSPTGHGANVLTF. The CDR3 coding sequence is TGTGCCAGCAGCCCCACAGGGCACGGGGCCAACGTCCTGACTTTC.

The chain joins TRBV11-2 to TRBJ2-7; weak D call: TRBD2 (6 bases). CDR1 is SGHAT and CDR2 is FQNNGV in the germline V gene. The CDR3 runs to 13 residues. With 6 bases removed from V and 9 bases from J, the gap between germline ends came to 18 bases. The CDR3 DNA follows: TGTGCCAGCAGTCTCGACTGGGGGGTAAGGCAGTACTTC. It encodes CASSLDWGVRQYF. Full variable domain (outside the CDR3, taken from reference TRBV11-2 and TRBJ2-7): EAGVAQSPRYKIIEKRQSVAFWCNPISGHATLYWYQQILGQGPKLLIQFQNNGVVDDSQLPKDRFSAERLKGVDSTLKIQPAKLEDSAVYLCASSLDWGVRQYFGPGTRLTVT.

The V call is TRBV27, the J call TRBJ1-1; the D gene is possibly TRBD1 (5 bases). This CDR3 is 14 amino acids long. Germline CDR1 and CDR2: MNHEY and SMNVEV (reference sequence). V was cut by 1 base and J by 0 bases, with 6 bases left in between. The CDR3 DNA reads TGTGCCAGCAGTTTATGGGGCATGAACACTGAAGCTTTCTTT. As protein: CASSLWGMNTEAFF.

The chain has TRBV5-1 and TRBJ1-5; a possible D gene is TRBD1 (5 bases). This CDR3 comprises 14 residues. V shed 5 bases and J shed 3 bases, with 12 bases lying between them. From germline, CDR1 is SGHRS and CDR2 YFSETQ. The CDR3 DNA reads TGCGCCAGCAGTTCGGGACTCTCCAATCAGCCCCAGCATTTT. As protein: CASSSGLSNQPQHF. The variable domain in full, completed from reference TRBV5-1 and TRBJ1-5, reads KAGVTQTPRYLIKTRGQQVTLSCSPISGHRSVSWYQQTPGQGLQFLFEYFSETQRNKGNFPGRFSGRQFSNSRSEMNVSTLELGDSALYLCASSSGLSNQPQHFGDGTRLSIL.

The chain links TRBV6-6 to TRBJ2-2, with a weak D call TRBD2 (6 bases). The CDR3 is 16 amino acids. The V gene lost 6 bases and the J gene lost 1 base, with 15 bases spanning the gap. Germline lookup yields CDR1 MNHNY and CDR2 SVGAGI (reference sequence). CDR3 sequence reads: CASRGLTVLNTGELFF. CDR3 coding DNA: TGTGCCAGCAGGGGACTGACAGTTCTGAACACCGGGGAGCTGTTTTTT.

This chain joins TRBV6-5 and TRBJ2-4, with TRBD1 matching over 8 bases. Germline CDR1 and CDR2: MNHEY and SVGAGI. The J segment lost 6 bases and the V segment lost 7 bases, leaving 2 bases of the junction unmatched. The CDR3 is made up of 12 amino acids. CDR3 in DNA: TGTGCCAGCATCGGACAGGGAAACATTCAGTACTTC. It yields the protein CASIGQGNIQYF.

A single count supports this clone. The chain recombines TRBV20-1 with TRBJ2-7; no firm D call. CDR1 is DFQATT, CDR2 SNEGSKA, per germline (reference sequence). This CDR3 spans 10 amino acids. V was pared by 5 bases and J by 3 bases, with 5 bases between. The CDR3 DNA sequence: TGCAGTGCTGAACTCTACGAGCAGTACTTC. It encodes CSAELYEQYF.

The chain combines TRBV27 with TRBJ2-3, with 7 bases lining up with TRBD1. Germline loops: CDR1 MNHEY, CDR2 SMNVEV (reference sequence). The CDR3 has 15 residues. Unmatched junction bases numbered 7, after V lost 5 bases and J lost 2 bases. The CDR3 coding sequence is TGTGCCAGCAGTAGAGGACAGGTCGTCACAGATACGCAGTATTTT. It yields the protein CASSRGQVVTDTQYF.

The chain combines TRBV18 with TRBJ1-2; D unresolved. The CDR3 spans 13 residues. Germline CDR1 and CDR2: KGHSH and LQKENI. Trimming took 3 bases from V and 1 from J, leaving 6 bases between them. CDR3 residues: CASSPADNYGYTF. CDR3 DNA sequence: TGTGCCAGCTCACCCGCGGATAACTATGGCTACACCTTC.

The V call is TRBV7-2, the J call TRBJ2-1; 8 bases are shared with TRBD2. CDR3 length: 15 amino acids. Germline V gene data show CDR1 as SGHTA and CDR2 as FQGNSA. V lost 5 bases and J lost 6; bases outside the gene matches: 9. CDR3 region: CASSATGTSVNEQFF. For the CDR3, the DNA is TGTGCCAGCAGCGCTACCGGGACTAGTGTCAATGAGCAGTTCTTC. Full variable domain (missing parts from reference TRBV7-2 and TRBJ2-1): GAGVSQSPSNKVTEKGKDVELRCDPISGHTALYWYRQSLGQGLEFLIYFQGNSAPDKSGLPSDRFSAERTGGSVSTLTIQRTQQEDSAVYLCASSATGTSVNEQFFGPGTRLTVL.

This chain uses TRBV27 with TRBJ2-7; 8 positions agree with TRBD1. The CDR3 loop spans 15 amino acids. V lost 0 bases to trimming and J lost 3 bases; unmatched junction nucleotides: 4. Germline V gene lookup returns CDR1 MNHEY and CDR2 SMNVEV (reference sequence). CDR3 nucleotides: TGTGCCAGCAGTTTATCGACAGGGGCTTTCTACGAGCAGTACTTC. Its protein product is CASSLSTGAFYEQYF.

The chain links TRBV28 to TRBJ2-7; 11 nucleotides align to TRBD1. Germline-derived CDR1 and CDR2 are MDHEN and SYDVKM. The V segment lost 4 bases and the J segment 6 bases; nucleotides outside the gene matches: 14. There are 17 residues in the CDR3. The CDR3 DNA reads TGTGCCAGCAGTTCCATTGATTCTACGGACAGGGGGCCCGAGCAGTACTTC. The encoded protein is CASSSIDSTDRGPEQYF.

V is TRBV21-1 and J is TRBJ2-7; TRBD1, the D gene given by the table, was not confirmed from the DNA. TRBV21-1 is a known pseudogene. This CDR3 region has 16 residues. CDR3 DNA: TGTGCCAGCAGCAAGGGACACAACGCCCCAACCTACGAGCAGTACTTC. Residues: CASSKGHNAPTYEQYF.

CDR3 DNA sequence: TGTGCCAGTAGTATCCTAGCGGGAAACAATGAGCAGTTCTTC. It specifies CASSILAGNNEQFF. The chain uses TRBV19 and TRBJ2-1; TRBD2 agrees at 9 bases. Per the germline V gene, CDR1 is LNHDA and CDR2 is SQIVND (reference sequence). V lost 3 bases, J lost 5 bases, and 2 bases stayed unmatched. The CDR3 has 14 residues.

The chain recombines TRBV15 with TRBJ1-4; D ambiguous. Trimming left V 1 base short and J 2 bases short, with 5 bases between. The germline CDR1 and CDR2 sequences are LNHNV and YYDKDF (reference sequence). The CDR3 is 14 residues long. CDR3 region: CATSRATTNEKLFF. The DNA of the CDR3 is TGTGCCACCAGCAGAGCAACTACTAATGAAAAACTGTTTTTT.

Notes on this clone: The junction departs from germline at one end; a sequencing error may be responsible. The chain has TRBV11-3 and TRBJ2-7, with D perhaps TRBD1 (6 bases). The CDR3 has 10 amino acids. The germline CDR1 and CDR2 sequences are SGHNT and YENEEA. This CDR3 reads CASKGDDQYF. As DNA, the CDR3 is TGTGCCAGCAAGGGGGACGACCAGTACTTC. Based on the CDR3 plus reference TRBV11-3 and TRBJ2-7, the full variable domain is EAGVVQSPRYKIIEKKQPVAFWCNPISGHNTLYWYLQNLGQGPELLIRYENEEAVDDSQLPKDRFSAERLKGVDSTLKIQPAELGDSAVYLCASKGDDQYFGPGTRLTVT.

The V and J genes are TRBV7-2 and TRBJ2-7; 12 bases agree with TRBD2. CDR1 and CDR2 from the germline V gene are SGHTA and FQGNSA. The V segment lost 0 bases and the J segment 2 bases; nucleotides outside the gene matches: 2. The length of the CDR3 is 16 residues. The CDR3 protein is CASSLALAGGAYEQYF. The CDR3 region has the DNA TGTGCCAGCAGCTTAGCACTAGCGGGAGGTGCCTACGAGCAGTACTTC.